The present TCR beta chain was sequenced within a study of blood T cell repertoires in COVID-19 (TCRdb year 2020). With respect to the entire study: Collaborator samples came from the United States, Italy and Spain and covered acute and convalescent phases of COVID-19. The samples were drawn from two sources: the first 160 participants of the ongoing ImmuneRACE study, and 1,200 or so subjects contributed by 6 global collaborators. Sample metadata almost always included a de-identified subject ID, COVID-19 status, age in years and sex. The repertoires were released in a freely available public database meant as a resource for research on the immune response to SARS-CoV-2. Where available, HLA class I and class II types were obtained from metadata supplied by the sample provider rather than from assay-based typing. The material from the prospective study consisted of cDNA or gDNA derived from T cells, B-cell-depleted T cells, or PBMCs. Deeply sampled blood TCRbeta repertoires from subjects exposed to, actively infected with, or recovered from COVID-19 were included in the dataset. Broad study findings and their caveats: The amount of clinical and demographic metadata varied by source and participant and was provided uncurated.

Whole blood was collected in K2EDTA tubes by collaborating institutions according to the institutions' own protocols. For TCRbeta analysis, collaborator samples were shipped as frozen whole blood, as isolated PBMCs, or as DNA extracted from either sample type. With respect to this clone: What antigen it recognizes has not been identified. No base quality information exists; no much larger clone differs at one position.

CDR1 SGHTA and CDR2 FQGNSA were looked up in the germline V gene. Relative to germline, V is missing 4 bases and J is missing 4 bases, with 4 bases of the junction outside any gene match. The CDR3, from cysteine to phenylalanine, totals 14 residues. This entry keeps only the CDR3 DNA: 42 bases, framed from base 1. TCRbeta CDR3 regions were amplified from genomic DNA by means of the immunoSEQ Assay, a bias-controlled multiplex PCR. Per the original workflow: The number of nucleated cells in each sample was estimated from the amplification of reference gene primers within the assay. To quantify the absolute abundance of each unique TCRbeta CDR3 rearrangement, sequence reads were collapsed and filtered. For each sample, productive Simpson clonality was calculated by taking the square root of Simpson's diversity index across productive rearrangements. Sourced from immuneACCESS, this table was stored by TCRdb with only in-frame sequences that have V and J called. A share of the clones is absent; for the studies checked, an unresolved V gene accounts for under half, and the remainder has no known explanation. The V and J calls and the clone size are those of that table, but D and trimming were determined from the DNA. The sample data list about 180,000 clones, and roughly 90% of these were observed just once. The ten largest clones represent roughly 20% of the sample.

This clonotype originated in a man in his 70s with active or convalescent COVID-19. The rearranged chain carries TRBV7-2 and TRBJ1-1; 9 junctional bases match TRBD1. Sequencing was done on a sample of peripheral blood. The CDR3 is CASSWDRVRTEAFF. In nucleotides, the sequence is TGTGCCAGCAGCTGGGACAGGGTCCGCACTGAAGCTTTCTTT.